This T cell receptor beta chain was identified in a study of cytotoxic CD8 clonotypes in ibrutinib-treated CLL. As for the study in general: The group held some 11 relapsed/refractory and 15 treatment-naive patients, with 17 IGHV unmutated.

With regard to this clone: Its target is not known.

The targeted sequencing depth was 1 in 200,000 to 1 in 1 million T cells. TCRdb's copy holds only in-frame clones and misses some; the assay was immunoSEQ multiplex PCR. The sample holds tens of thousands of clones, 68% seen once. The V gene's germline CDR1 is SGHTA and CDR2 FQGNSA. The CDR3 is 15 amino acids. Trimming cost V 3 bases and J 8 bases; bases outside gene matches: 5. Study observations and caveats: Measured clonality at baseline was greater than in age-matched healthy donors and tracked with circulating CD8+ T-cell counts. Public clonotypes (which were uncommon) either contracted or remained stable on treatment.

This clonotype was obtained from a human donor with chronic lymphocytic leukemia. Material: PBMCs, obtained at disease progression, from a patient treated with ibrutinib. The chain recombines TRBV7-2 with TRBJ2-1, with 12 bases matching TRBD2. CDR3 sequence reads: CASSLWTSGTYEQFF. Written as DNA, the CDR3 is TGTGCCAGCAGCTTGTGGACTAGCGGGACTTATGAGCAGTTCTTC.